This is a list of T cell receptor beta chains from one sample in a study of T cell responses to AZD1222 COVID-19 vaccine. The method was immunoSEQ multiplex PCR; TCRdb's version includes in-frame clones alone and lacks a portion of them. The data hold over 100,000 clones, with about 93% observed a single time. Material: peripheral blood, obtained on day 0 of AZD1222 vaccination. The origin of the receptors is an adult in good health. Each CDR3 is given with its conserved first and last residue. D genes are given only for firm matches. Expanded clones get a size class; other rows say once, few or many, or leave the size out.

J gene: TRBJ1-2; D gene: -; CDR3 length: 15; V gene: TRBV6-5; clone size: -; CDR3 protein: CASSYSDRGRYGYTF; CDR3 DNA: TGTGCCAGCAGTTACTCGGACAGAGGACGCTATGGCTACACCTTC
J gene: TRBJ2-2; D gene: TRBD2; CDR3 length: 14; V gene: TRBV7-9; clone size: -; CDR3 protein: CASSLRGGTGELFF; CDR3 DNA: TGTGCCAGCAGCTTGAGGGGAGGGACCGGGGAGCTGTTTTTT
J gene: TRBJ2-3; D gene: -; CDR3 length: 12; V gene: TRBV5-6; clone size: few; CDR3 protein: CASSLNRDTQYF; CDR3 DNA: TGTGCCAGCAGCCTGAACCGGGATACGCAGTATTTT
J gene: TRBJ2-7; D gene: -; CDR3 length: 15; V gene: TRBV3-1/TRBV3-2; clone size: -; CDR3 protein: CASSSPKGVPYEQYF; CDR3 DNA: TGTGCCAGCAGCTCACCCAAGGGGGTGCCCTACGAGCAGTACTTC
J gene: TRBJ1-1; D gene: -; CDR3 length: 13; V gene: TRBV5-1; clone size: -; CDR3 protein: CASSLGTNTEAFF; CDR3 DNA: TGCGCCAGCAGCTTGGGAACGAACACTGAAGCTTTCTTT
J gene: TRBJ1-2; D gene: -; CDR3 length: 12; V gene: TRBV30; clone size: -; CDR3 protein: CAWNRGLNGYTF; CDR3 DNA: TGTGCCTGGAATCGGGGATTAAATGGCTACACCTTC
J gene: TRBJ1-6; D gene: TRBD1; CDR3 length: 15; V gene: TRBV30; clone size: -; CDR3 protein: CAWTTPGTVNSPLHF; CDR3 DNA: TGTGCCTGGACTACTCCCGGGACAGTTAATTCACCCCTCCACTTT
J gene: TRBJ1-1; D gene: -; CDR3 length: 13; V gene: TRBV19; clone size: -; CDR3 protein: CASSWQMNTEAFF; CDR3 DNA: TGTGCCAGTAGTTGGCAGATGAACACTGAAGCTTTCTTT
J gene: TRBJ2-5; D gene: -; CDR3 length: 15; V gene: TRBV11-2; clone size: -; CDR3 protein: CASSRTEGERKTQYF; CDR3 DNA: TGTGCCAGCAGTCGGACGGAGGGGGAGAGGAAGACCCAGTACTTC
J gene: TRBJ1-6; D gene: TRBD1; CDR3 length: 16; V gene: TRBV5-6; clone size: once; CDR3 protein: CASSNRRQGFGSPLHF; CDR3 DNA: TGTGCCAGCAGCAACCGGCGACAGGGATTCGGATCACCCCTCCACTTT
J gene: TRBJ1-3; D gene: TRBD1; CDR3 length: 16; V gene: TRBV3-1/TRBV3-2; clone size: -; CDR3 protein: CASSQGGQGPGNTIYF; CDR3 DNA: TGTGCCAGCAGCCAAGGGGGACAGGGCCCCGGAAACACCATATATTTT
J gene: TRBJ1-2; D gene: -; CDR3 length: 13; V gene: TRBV28; clone size: -; CDR3 protein: CASSLGVTEGYTF; CDR3 DNA: TGTGCCAGCAGTTTAGGGGTGACGGAAGGCTACACCTTC
J gene: TRBJ2-7; D gene: -; CDR3 length: 11; V gene: TRBV28; clone size: once; CDR3 protein: CASSSTYEQYF; CDR3 DNA: TGTGCCAGCAGTTCGACCTACGAGCAGTACTTC
J gene: TRBJ2-3; D gene: TRBD2; CDR3 length: 15; V gene: TRBV25-1; clone size: -; CDR3 protein: CASSVLAGVADTQYF; CDR3 DNA: TGTGCCAGCAGTGTACTAGCGGGAGTCGCAGATACGCAGTATTTT
J gene: TRBJ1-6; D gene: -; CDR3 length: 12; V gene: TRBV30; clone size: -; CDR3 protein: CAWSVGDSPLHF; CDR3 DNA: TGTGCCTGGAGTGTTGGGGATTCACCCCTCCACTTT
J gene: TRBJ1-1; D gene: -; CDR3 length: 13; V gene: TRBV5-1; clone size: -; CDR3 protein: CASSLGGGTEAFF; CDR3 DNA: TGCGCCAGCAGCTTAGGAGGGGGCACTGAAGCTTTCTTT
J gene: TRBJ1-1; D gene: TRBD1; CDR3 length: 13; V gene: TRBV19; clone size: -; CDR3 protein: CATRTGANIEAFF; CDR3 DNA: TGTGCCACCAGGACAGGGGCCAATATTGAAGCTTTCTTT
J gene: TRBJ2-2; D gene: -; CDR3 length: 15; V gene: TRBV30; clone size: once; CDR3 protein: CAWSVQVGSTGELFF; CDR3 DNA: TGTGCCTGGAGTGTACAAGTGGGTAGCACCGGGGAGCTGTTTTTT
J gene: TRBJ1-2; D gene: -; CDR3 length: 13; V gene: TRBV3-1/TRBV3-2; clone size: -; CDR3 protein: CASSQDLNYGYTF; CDR3 DNA: TGTGCCAGCAGCCAGGACCTTAACTATGGCTACACCTTC
J gene: TRBJ2-1; D gene: -; CDR3 length: 12; V gene: TRBV27; clone size: once; CDR3 protein: CASSGDSGEQFF; CDR3 DNA: TGTGCCAGCAGTGGGGACTCGGGGGAGCAGTTCTTC
J gene: TRBJ2-3; D gene: -; CDR3 length: 15; V gene: TRBV5-1; clone size: -; CDR3 protein: CASSLVPPSTDTQYF; CDR3 DNA: TGCGCCAGCAGCTTGGTTCCGCCGAGCACAGATACGCAGTATTTT
J gene: TRBJ2-3; D gene: -; CDR3 length: 17; V gene: TRBV5-4; clone size: -; CDR3 protein: CASSLGFSLAYTDTQYF; CDR3 DNA: TGTGCCAGCAGCTTGGGGTTTTCCCTTGCCTACACAGATACGCAGTATTTT
J gene: TRBJ1-3; D gene: -; CDR3 length: 16; V gene: TRBV4-1; clone size: -; CDR3 protein: CASSQVKISSGNTIYF; CDR3 DNA: TGCGCCAGCAGCCAAGTCAAGATTAGCTCTGGAAACACCATATATTTT
J gene: TRBJ2-5; D gene: TRBD2; CDR3 length: 15; V gene: TRBV7-2; clone size: -; CDR3 protein: CASSFSGRSQETQYF; CDR3 DNA: TGTGCCAGCAGCTTTAGCGGGAGGTCCCAAGAGACCCAGTACTTC
J gene: TRBJ2-7; D gene: TRBD1; CDR3 length: 14; V gene: TRBV5-4; clone size: -; CDR3 protein: CASSKDRGPYEQYF; CDR3 DNA: TGTGCCAGCAGCAAGGACAGGGGGCCCTACGAGCAGTACTTC
J gene: TRBJ1-2; D gene: -; CDR3 length: 15; V gene: TRBV6-5; clone size: -; CDR3 protein: CASSSTKWEHYGYTF; CDR3 DNA: TGTGCCAGCAGCTCAACGAAATGGGAACATTATGGCTACACCTTC
J gene: TRBJ2-7; D gene: -; CDR3 length: 13; V gene: TRBV27; clone size: -; CDR3 protein: CASSRAGSYEQYF; CDR3 DNA: TGTGCCAGCAGTAGAGCCGGGAGCTACGAGCAGTACTTC
J gene: TRBJ1-4; D gene: TRBD1; CDR3 length: 16; V gene: TRBV5-1; clone size: -; CDR3 protein: CASSWNPGQPNEKLFF; CDR3 DNA: TGCGCCAGCAGCTGGAATCCGGGACAGCCTAATGAAAAACTGTTTTTT
J gene: TRBJ2-5; D gene: -; CDR3 length: 16; V gene: TRBV10-2; clone size: -; CDR3 protein: CASSVLAGPLSETQYF; CDR3 DNA: TGCGCCAGCAGTGTCCTGGCCGGGCCGCTTTCAGAGACCCAGTACTTC
J gene: TRBJ2-1; D gene: TRBD2; CDR3 length: 13; V gene: TRBV9; clone size: -; CDR3 protein: CASSAGTTFEQFF; CDR3 DNA: TGTGCCAGCAGCGCCGGGACTACTTTTGAGCAGTTCTTC
J gene: TRBJ2-1; D gene: -; CDR3 length: 14; V gene: TRBV3-1/TRBV3-2; clone size: -; CDR3 protein: CASSQDPFRGPQFF; CDR3 DNA: TGTGCCAGCAGCCAAGATCCGTTTCGGGGACCTCAGTTCTTC
J gene: TRBJ1-2; D gene: -; CDR3 length: 14; V gene: TRBV19; clone size: -; CDR3 protein: CASSIRTANYGYTF; CDR3 DNA: TGTGCCAGTAGTATCCGGACCGCAAACTATGGCTACACCTTC
J gene: TRBJ1-2; D gene: -; CDR3 length: 14; V gene: TRBV10-1; clone size: -; CDR3 protein: CASSEFQINYGYTF; CDR3 DNA: TGCGCCAGCAGTGAGTTTCAGATCAACTATGGCTACACCTTC
J gene: TRBJ1-2; D gene: TRBD1; CDR3 length: 13; V gene: TRBV28; clone size: once; CDR3 protein: CASSRDRAYGYTF; CDR3 DNA: TGTGCCAGCAGTCGGGACAGGGCCTATGGCTACACCTTC
J gene: TRBJ2-1; D gene: TRBD1; CDR3 length: 13; V gene: TRBV3-1/TRBV3-2; clone size: -; CDR3 protein: CAGWSWDRNEQFF; CDR3 DNA: TGTGCCGGTTGGAGTTGGGACAGGAATGAGCAGTTCTTC
J gene: TRBJ1-2; D gene: TRBD1; CDR3 length: 15; V gene: TRBV28; clone size: -; CDR3 protein: CASSLLEGTGGGYTF; CDR3 DNA: TGTGCCAGCAGTTTATTAGAAGGGACAGGGGGCGGCTACACCTTC
J gene: TRBJ1-2; D gene: -; CDR3 length: 14; V gene: TRBV10-3; clone size: -; CDR3 protein: CAISEVGRSYGYTF; CDR3 DNA: TGTGCCATCAGTGAGGTAGGACGCAGCTATGGCTACACCTTC
J gene: TRBJ2-7; D gene: TRBD1; CDR3 length: 14; V gene: TRBV9; clone size: -; CDR3 protein: CASSLGGTGYEQYF; CDR3 DNA: TGTGCCAGCAGCCTTGGAGGGACAGGTTACGAGCAGTACTTC
J gene: TRBJ1-1; D gene: -; CDR3 length: 14; V gene: TRBV6-5; clone size: -; CDR3 protein: CASSYRGGNTEAFF; CDR3 DNA: TGTGCCAGCAGTTACCGGGGCGGCAACACTGAAGCTTTCTTT
J gene: TRBJ2-7; D gene: TRBD2; CDR3 length: 15; V gene: TRBV10-2; clone size: -; CDR3 protein: CASSEPTSGYYEQYF; CDR3 DNA: TGCGCCAGCAGTGAGCCGACTAGCGGTTACTACGAGCAGTACTTC
J gene: TRBJ2-7; D gene: -; CDR3 length: 15; V gene: TRBV5-1; clone size: -; CDR3 protein: CASSLSTGPGYEQYF; CDR3 DNA: TGCGCCAGCAGCTTGTCAACGGGTCCGGGGTACGAGCAGTACTTC
J gene: TRBJ1-2; D gene: -; CDR3 length: 10; V gene: TRBV6-5; clone size: -; CDR3 protein: CASGDYGYTF; CDR3 DNA: TGTGCCAGCGGGGACTATGGCTACACCTTC
J gene: TRBJ1-2; D gene: -; CDR3 length: 13; V gene: TRBV24-1; clone size: -; CDR3 protein: CATSEQRGYGYTF; CDR3 DNA: TGTGCCACCAGTGAACAGCGGGGCTATGGCTACACCTTC
J gene: TRBJ2-2; D gene: TRBD2; CDR3 length: 18; V gene: TRBV9; clone size: -; CDR3 protein: CASSAQTLVAGGTGELFF; CDR3 DNA: TGTGCCAGCAGCGCCCAAACCCTAGTAGCGGGAGGCACCGGGGAGCTGTTTTTT
J gene: TRBJ1-2; D gene: -; CDR3 length: 13; V gene: TRBV27; clone size: -; CDR3 protein: CASSLGGRDGYTF; CDR3 DNA: TGTGCCAGCAGTTTGGGGGGACGCGATGGCTACACCTTC
J gene: TRBJ2-2; D gene: TRBD1; CDR3 length: 17; V gene: TRBV28; clone size: -; CDR3 protein: CASRPNRGLVGTGELFF; CDR3 DNA: TGTGCCAGCAGGCCGAACAGGGGCCTCGTCGGCACCGGGGAGCTGTTTTTT
J gene: TRBJ2-7; D gene: -; CDR3 length: 17; V gene: TRBV19; clone size: few; CDR3 protein: CASSPRPGPRTPTKQYF; CDR3 DNA: TGTGCCAGTAGTCCCCGTCCGGGGCCTAGAACCCCTACGAAGCAGTACTTC
J gene: TRBJ1-3; D gene: -; CDR3 length: 16; V gene: TRBV7-9; clone size: -; CDR3 protein: CASSSRRAHSGNTIYF; CDR3 DNA: TGTGCCAGCAGCTCCCGACGGGCGCACTCTGGAAACACCATATATTTT
J gene: TRBJ2-7; D gene: -; CDR3 length: 14; V gene: TRBV19; clone size: -; CDR3 protein: CASSQRPGPYEQYF; CDR3 DNA: TGTGCCAGTAGTCAGCGGCCGGGACCCTACGAGCAGTACTTC
J gene: TRBJ2-2; D gene: -; CDR3 length: 13; V gene: TRBV11-2; clone size: -; CDR3 protein: CASSPSEPGELFF; CDR3 DNA: TGTGCCAGCAGCCCCTCTGAACCCGGGGAGCTGTTTTTT